A selection of T cell receptor beta chains follows, all from one sample in a study of T cell responses to AZD1222 COVID-19 vaccine. Libraries were prepared by immunoSEQ multiplex PCR; TCRdb keeps only in-frame clonotypes and omits some of them. The data show about 54,000 clones, with roughly 90% seen just once and more than 12% held by the top ten. The sequencing here drew on peripheral blood, taken 28 days after the second AZD1222 dose. The source of these receptors is an adult who received the AZD1222 COVID-19 vaccine. Both conserved end residues are part of each CDR3. A D gene is named only where the DNA matches it firmly. Expanded clones are given a class, and other clones once, few, many or no size at all.

TRBV7-3	NA	NA	TRBJ2-5	CASSSGPRRGETQYF	TGTGCCAGCAGCTCCGGGCCCAGAAGAGGAGAGACCCAGTACTTC
TRBV7-8	NA	once	TRBJ1-1	CASSLDSSNTEAFF	TGTGCCAGCAGCCTAGACAGTTCGAACACTGAAGCTTTCTTT
TRBV15	NA	NA	TRBJ1-2	CATSRDSGQGGVGYTF	TGTGCCACCAGCAGAGATTCGGGGCAGGGTGGAGTTGGCTACACCTTC
TRBV25-1	NA	NA	TRBJ1-5	CASSEFGRTLSQHF	TGTGCCAGCAGTGAATTCGGACGGACATTGTCCCAGCATTTT
TRBV19	NA	NA	TRBJ2-6	CASSIGSGANVLTF	TGTGCCAGTAGTATAGGCTCTGGGGCCAACGTCCTGACTTTC
TRBV7-9	NA	NA	TRBJ1-6	CASSLSDRYSPLHF	TGTGCCAGCAGCTTATCGGACCGATATTCACCCCTCCACTTT
TRBV11-3	NA	NA	TRBJ2-5	CASSLDRPAQETQYF	TGTGCCAGCAGCTTAGATCGTCCAGCCCAAGAGACCCAGTACTTC
TRBV2	TRBD1	once	TRBJ2-7	CASTPDRNPPYEQYF	TGTGCCAGCACCCCGGACAGGAACCCCCCCTACGAGCAGTACTTC
TRBV7-2	NA	NA	TRBJ1-3	CASSLMGSGNTIYF	TGTGCCAGCAGCTTAATGGGCTCTGGAAACACCATATATTTT
TRBV18	NA	NA	TRBJ1-2	CASSLSVGAEYGYTF	TGTGCCAGCTCACTCTCGGTGGGGGCGGAGTATGGCTACACCTTC
TRBV29-1	NA	NA	TRBJ1-4	CSVGIDLNEKLFF	TGCAGCGTTGGGATCGACTTAAACGAAAAACTGTTTTTT
TRBV30	TRBD1	NA	TRBJ2-7	CACHRDSYEQYF	TGTGCCTGTCACCGGGACAGCTACGAGCAGTACTTC
TRBV4-2	NA	NA	TRBJ2-7	CASSQERRDYEQYF	TGTGCCAGCAGCCAAGAGAGGCGGGACTACGAGCAGTACTTC
TRBV5-1	TRBD1	NA	TRBJ2-3	CASSLGTGFTDTQYF	TGCGCCAGCAGCTTGGGGACAGGGTTCACAGATACGCAGTATTTT
TRBV30	NA	NA	TRBJ2-1	CAWSVGLNFNNEQFF	TGTGCCTGGAGTGTAGGCCTAAACTTTAACAATGAGCAGTTCTTC
TRBV30	TRBD2	NA	TRBJ2-1	CAWSLGLAVNEQFF	TGTGCCTGGAGCCTGGGACTAGCGGTTAATGAGCAGTTCTTC
TRBV27	TRBD1	NA	TRBJ2-7	CASSFQGQGVYEQYF	TGTGCCAGCAGTTTTCAGGGACAGGGAGTCTACGAGCAGTACTTC
TRBV28	NA	NA	TRBJ2-1	CASKEGVRNEQFF	TGTGCCAGCAAAGAGGGAGTGAGGAATGAGCAGTTCTTC
TRBV27	TRBD1	once	TRBJ1-3	CASSLGRTGGTKKSGNTIYF	TGTGCCAGCAGTTTAGGGAGGACAGGGGGCACCAAGAAATCCGGAAACACCATATATTTT
TRBV18	NA	once	TRBJ1-4	CASSTYRDEKLFF	TGTGCCAGCTCAACCTACAGGGATGAAAAACTGTTTTTT
TRBV25-1	NA	NA	TRBJ1-1	CASSEYGRTEAFF	TGTGCCAGCAGTGAATATGGGCGGACTGAAGCTTTCTTT
TRBV30	TRBD2	NA	TRBJ2-1	CAWTPGLARTEQFF	TGTGCCTGGACCCCGGGACTAGCCAGGACTGAGCAGTTCTTC
TRBV2	TRBD1	NA	TRBJ1-1	CASGRDRGSPEAFF	TGTGCCAGCGGAAGGGACAGGGGGAGTCCTGAAGCTTTCTTT
TRBV11-3	NA	NA	TRBJ2-2	CASSLPRMKANTGELFF	TGTGCCAGCAGTTTACCTCGGATGAAGGCGAACACCGGGGAGCTGTTTTTT
TRBV7-8	TRBD2	NA	TRBJ2-1	CASSLGQLAGRWDNEQFF	TGTGCCAGCAGCTTAGGCCAACTAGCGGGAAGGTGGGACAATGAGCAGTTCTTC
TRBV28	TRBD1	NA	TRBJ2-1	CASSLSTGEGNEQFF	TGTGCCAGCAGTTTAAGTACAGGGGAAGGCAATGAGCAGTTCTTC
TRBV18	TRBD2	NA	TRBJ2-7	CASSPSGRPYEQYF	TGTGCCAGCTCACCGAGCGGGAGGCCCTACGAGCAGTACTTC
TRBV14	TRBD2	NA	TRBJ2-5	CASSPLGLAGETQYF	TGTGCCAGCAGCCCTCTGGGACTAGCGGGGGAGACCCAGTACTTC
TRBV10-3	NA	NA	TRBJ1-2	CAISESTGYGYTF	TGTGCCATCAGTGAGTCGACAGGTTATGGCTACACCTTC
TRBV6-5	TRBD1	few	TRBJ2-7	CASSIGQGSIYEQYF	TGTGCCAGCAGCATCGGACAGGGTAGTATATACGAGCAGTACTTC
TRBV7-2	TRBD2	NA	TRBJ2-7	CASSSTSGSYEQYF	TGTGCCAGCAGCTCGACTAGCGGGAGCTACGAGCAGTACTTC
TRBV29-1	NA	NA	TRBJ2-4	CSASVWDIQYF	TGCAGCGCATCCGTCTGGGACATTCAGTACTTC
TRBV24-1	NA	NA	TRBJ2-4	CATSDRLERDIQYF	TGTGCCACCAGTGATCGTCTGGAAAGGGACATTCAGTACTTC
TRBV12-3/TRBV12-4	TRBD1	once	TRBJ1-1	CASTGQGATEAFF	TGTGCCAGCACCGGACAGGGGGCAACTGAAGCTTTCTTT
TRBV25-1	NA	NA	TRBJ2-1	CASSEQAAGRYNEQFF	TGTGCCAGCAGTGAACAAGCGGCGGGCAGATACAATGAGCAGTTCTTC
TRBV28	NA	NA	TRBJ2-7	CASSLLREPYEQYF	TGTGCCAGCAGTTTATTGCGGGAACCCTACGAGCAGTACTTC
TRBV6-1	NA	NA	TRBJ1-6	CASSEARAAYNSPLHF	TGTGCCAGCAGTGAAGCAAGGGCAGCCTATAATTCACCCCTCCACTTT
TRBV7-2	NA	once	TRBJ2-1	CASSLIMAGGYNEQFF	TGTGCCAGCAGCTTAATCATGGCAGGAGGCTACAATGAGCAGTTCTTC
TRBV19	TRBD1	once	TRBJ1-1	CASSPRTGSGTEAFF	TGTGCCAGTAGTCCCCGGACAGGGTCGGGCACTGAAGCTTTCTTT
TRBV7-9	TRBD1	NA	TRBJ2-2	CASSPNRGTGELFF	TGTGCCAGCAGTCCGAACAGGGGAACCGGGGAGCTGTTTTTT
TRBV9	NA	NA	TRBJ2-5	CASSVDPRGSGETQYF	TGTGCCAGCAGCGTCGACCCCCGGGGTAGTGGGGAGACCCAGTACTTC
TRBV25-1	TRBD2	once	TRBJ2-7	CASSEYKAGEGEQYF	TGTGCCAGCAGTGAATATAAAGCGGGAGAGGGCGAGCAGTACTTC
TRBV27	NA	once	TRBJ2-5	CARPRDPWETQYF	TGTGCCCGCCCTCGGGACCCTTGGGAGACCCAGTACTTC
TRBV24-1	TRBD2	NA	TRBJ2-7	CATSEAGEDEQYF	TGTGCCACCAGTGAAGCGGGAGAGGACGAGCAGTACTTC
TRBV7-2	NA	NA	TRBJ2-4	CASSPESSRINIQYF	TGTGCCAGCAGCCCCGAAAGTTCGAGGATAAACATTCAGTACTTC
TRBV7-9	TRBD2	NA	TRBJ2-1	CASSIGLAGVEQFF	TGTGCCAGCAGCATAGGACTAGCGGGAGTTGAGCAGTTCTTC
TRBV2	NA	once	TRBJ2-7	CASSRQGGGSGSYEQYF	TGTGCCAGCTCCAGACAGGGTGGCGGGAGCGGGTCCTACGAGCAGTACTTC
TRBV19	NA	NA	TRBJ2-5	CASSTGERVLQETQYF	TGTGCCAGTAGTACGGGGGAGCGGGTCCTCCAAGAGACCCAGTACTTC
TRBV19	TRBD1	NA	TRBJ1-5	CASTYRGLNQPQHF	TGTGCCAGCACCTACAGGGGGCTTAATCAGCCCCAGCATTTT